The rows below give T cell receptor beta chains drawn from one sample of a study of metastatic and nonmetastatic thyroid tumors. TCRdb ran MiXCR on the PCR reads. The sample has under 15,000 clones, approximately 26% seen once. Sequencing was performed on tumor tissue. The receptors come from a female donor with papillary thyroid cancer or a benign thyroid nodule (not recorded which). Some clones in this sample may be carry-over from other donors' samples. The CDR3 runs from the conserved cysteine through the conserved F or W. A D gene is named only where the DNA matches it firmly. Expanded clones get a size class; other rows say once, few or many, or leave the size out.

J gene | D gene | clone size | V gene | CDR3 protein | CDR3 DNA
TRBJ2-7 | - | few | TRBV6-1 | CATNSGRAGTYEQYF | TGTGCGACCAATTCCGGCCGGGCGGGAACCTACGAGCAGTACTTC
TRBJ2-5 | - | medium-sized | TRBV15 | CATSPASGDGETQYF | TGTGCCACCAGCCCTGCTTCAGGGGACGGAGAGACCCAGTACTTC
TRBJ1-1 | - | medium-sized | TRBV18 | CASSPFWDTEAFF | TGTGCCAGCTCACCTTTCTGGGACACTGAAGCTTTCTTT
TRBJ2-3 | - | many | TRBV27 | CASSFSIGFTQYF | TGTGCCAGCAGTTTCAGCATAGGGTTTACGCAGTATTTT
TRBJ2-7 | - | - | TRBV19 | CASSSKGHWTYEQYF | TGTGCCAGTAGTTCGAAGGGACACTGGACCTACGAGCAGTACTTC
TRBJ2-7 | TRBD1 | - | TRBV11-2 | CASSKSGQGNEQYF | TGTGCCAGCAGCAAATCGGGACAGGGAAACGAGCAGTACTTC
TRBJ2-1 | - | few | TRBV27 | CAIGLGAGSEQFF | TGTGCCATCGGTTTAGGGGCTGGGAGTGAGCAGTTCTTC
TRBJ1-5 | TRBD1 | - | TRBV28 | CASRGTARNQPQHF | TGTGCCAGCAGGGGGACAGCACGCAATCAGCCCCAGCATTTT
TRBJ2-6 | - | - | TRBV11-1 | CASSVGGANVLTF | TGTGCCAGCAGCGTAGGTGGGGCCAACGTCCTGACTTTC
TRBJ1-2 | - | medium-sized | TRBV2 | CASSEQTGGYTF | TGTGCCAGCAGTGAACAAACTGGGGGCTACACCTTC
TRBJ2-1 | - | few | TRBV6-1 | CASSTRRTLEQFF | TGTGCCAGCAGTACACGTCGGACCCTAGAGCAGTTCTTC
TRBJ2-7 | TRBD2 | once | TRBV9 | CASGSGNHLEQYF | TGTGCCAGCGGTAGCGGGAACCACCTCGAGCAGTACTTC
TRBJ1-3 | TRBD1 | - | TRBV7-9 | CASSLGEGQAHF | TGTGCCAGCAGCTTAGGGGAAGGACAGGCACATTTT
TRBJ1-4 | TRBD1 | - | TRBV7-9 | CASSPQGQGYEKLFF | TGTGCCAGCAGCCCCCAGGGACAGGGATATGAAAAACTGTTTTTT
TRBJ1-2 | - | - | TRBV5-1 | CASSLDRGPCGYTF | TGCGCCAGCAGCTTGGATAGGGGACCATGTGGCTACACCTTC
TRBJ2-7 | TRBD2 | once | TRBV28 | CASRGPGRDEQYF | TGTGCCAGCAGGGGACCGGGGAGGGACGAGCAGTACTTC
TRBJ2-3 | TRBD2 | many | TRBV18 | CASSPVPGLAGGPTDTQYF | TGTGCCAGCTCACCAGTCCCGGGACTAGCGGGGGGGCCCACAGATACGCAGTATTTT
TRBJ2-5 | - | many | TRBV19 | CASKPSRGTAETQYF | TGTGCCAGTAAGCCAAGCCGGGGGACGGCAGAGACCCAGTACTTC
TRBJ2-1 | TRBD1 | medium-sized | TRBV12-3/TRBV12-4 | CASRDSLNNEQFF | TGTGCCAGCCGGGACAGTCTGAACAATGAGCAGTTCTTC
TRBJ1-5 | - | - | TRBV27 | CASRLYLPKDLTKSAPAF | TGTGCCAGCAGATTATATCTTCCGAAGGACCTGACCAAATCAGCCCCAGCATTT
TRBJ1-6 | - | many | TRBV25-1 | CASSLGSLPGSTAFSYNSPLHF | TGTGCCAGCAGTTTAGGTAGTTTGCCCGGATCGACAGCTTTCTCCTATAATTCACCCCTCCACTTT
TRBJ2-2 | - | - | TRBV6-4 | CASSDSAGGGGELFF | TGTGCCAGCAGTGACTCGGCCGGTGGTGGTGGGGAGCTGTTTTTT
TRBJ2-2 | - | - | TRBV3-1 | CASSQARGELFF | TGTGCCAGCAGCCAAGCTCGCGGGGAGCTGTTTTTT
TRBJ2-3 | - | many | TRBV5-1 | CASSIETDTQYF | TGCGCCAGCAGCATTGAAACAGATACGCAGTATTTT
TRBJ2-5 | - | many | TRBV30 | CAWSLPLSGYQETQYF | TGTGCCTGGAGTCTACCCCTGAGTGGATACCAAGAGACCCAGTACTTC
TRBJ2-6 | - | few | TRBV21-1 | CASSSRGTDGFSGANVLTF | TGTGCCAGCAGCTCTCGAGGGACCGACGGTTTCTCTGGGGCCAACGTCCTGACTTTC
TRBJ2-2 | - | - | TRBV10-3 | CAISWHGGTGELFF | TGTGCCATATCTTGGCACGGAGGCACCGGGGAGCTGTTTTTT
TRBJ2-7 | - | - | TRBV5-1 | CASSAGMELEQYF | TGCGCCAGCAGCGCCGGGATGGAGTTGGAGCAGTACTTC
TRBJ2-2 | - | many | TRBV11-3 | CASSLGRNTGELFF | TGTGCCAGCAGCTTGGGTCGGAACACCGGGGAGCTGTTTTTT
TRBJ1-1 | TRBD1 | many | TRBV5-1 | CASSLALGGAGTEAFF | TGCGCCAGCAGCTTGGCACTAGGGGGCGCGGGAACTGAAGCTTTCTTT
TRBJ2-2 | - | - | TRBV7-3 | CASSLIPGANTWELFF | TGTGCCAGCAGCTTAATTCCTGGGGCCAACACCTGGGAGCTGTTTTTT
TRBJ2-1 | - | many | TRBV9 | CASSVGVDNEQFF | TGTGCCAGCAGCGTAGGTGTAGACAATGAGCAGTTCTTC